A selection of T cell receptor beta chains follows, all from one sample in a study of blood T cell repertoires in COVID-19. Some clones are missing from TCRdb's copy, which holds only in-frame ones; the method was immunoSEQ multiplex PCR. Here the sample spans more than 100,000 clones, about 86% being singletons. Material for sequencing was peripheral blood. Every receptor here comes from a woman between 50 and 59 years old with active or convalescent COVID-19. The CDR3 runs from the conserved cysteine through the conserved F or W. A D gene is named only where the DNA matches it firmly. Expanded clones get a size class; other rows say once, few or many, or leave the size out.

CDR3 length	V gene	D gene	clone size	J gene	CDR3 DNA	CDR3 protein
14	TRBV28	-	-	TRBJ1-5	TGTGCCAGCAGACCAGGCGCCCGTAATCAGCCCCAGCATTTT	CASRPGARNQPQHF
12	TRBV28	-	-	TRBJ2-6	TGTGCCAGCGGAGAAGGGGCCAACGTCCTGACTTTC	CASGEGANVLTF
13	TRBV27	-	-	TRBJ2-7	TGTGCCAGCTCTGGAAACCAGGGGTACGAGCAGTACTTC	CASSGNQGYEQYF
11	TRBV12-3/TRBV12-4	-	once	TRBJ1-6	TGTGCCAGCAGCATTTCTTCACCCCTCCACTTT	CASSISSPLHF
14	TRBV15	-	few	TRBJ2-2	TGTGCCACCAGCCGGAACCGGGACACCGGGGAGCTGTTTTTT	CATSRNRDTGELFF
17	TRBV6-8	-	-	TRBJ2-4	TGTGCCAGCAGCCCGGGAAGAACGGGAGCTCTCAAAAACATTCAGTACTTC	CASSPGRTGALKNIQYF
14	TRBV7-8	-	-	TRBJ2-7	TGTGCCAGCAGCTCCGGGGCTAGCGTTAACGAGCAGTACTTC	CASSSGASVNEQYF
13	TRBV27	-	few	TRBJ2-7	TGTGCCAGCAGTCTTAAGCTCTCCTACGAGCAGTACTTC	CASSLKLSYEQYF
15	TRBV27	TRBD1	-	TRBJ1-2	TGTGCCAGCAGTTTAGGACAGGCGAGCGTTTACGGCTACACCTTC	CASSLGQASVYGYTF
14	TRBV11-3	TRBD1	-	TRBJ2-7	TGTGCCAGCAGCCCCGGGACAGGGAGAAACGAGCAGTACTTC	CASSPGTGRNEQYF
16	TRBV3-1/TRBV3-2	-	-	TRBJ1-1	TGTGCCAGCAGCCAAGATATCGGGGTTAGGAACACTGAAGCTTTCTTT	CASSQDIGVRNTEAFF
14	TRBV5-4	-	-	TRBJ1-1	TGTGCCAGCAGCTTGGTCGGTTCGAACACTGAAGCTTTCTTT	CASSLVGSNTEAFF
14	TRBV19	TRBD1	once	TRBJ2-7	TGTGCCAGTAGTATAGGACAGGGTAACCACGAGCAGTACTTC	CASSIGQGNHEQYF
20	TRBV27	TRBD2	-	TRBJ2-2	TGTGCCAGCAGCGCCGGGACTAGCGGGACCTATTTTGGAGGGCCCGGGGAGCTGTTTTTT	CASSAGTSGTYFGGPGELFF